This record covers a single T cell receptor beta chain. Trimming at V came to 3 bases and at J to 2 bases, leaving 21 bases not matched to a gene. The V gene's germline CDR1 is SGDLS and CDR2 YYNGEE. The CDR3 runs to 20 residues. The sample originates from a study of blood T cell repertoires in COVID-19. Whole-study context: The United States, Italy and Spain were the sources of the acute and convalescent COVID-19 samples.

Authors' data handling: Estimation of nucleated cell counts relied on the amplification of reference gene primers. The repertoire was sequenced with immunoSEQ multiplex PCR; TCRdb's copy has only in-frame clones and lacks some. The V and J calls and the clone size are those of that table, but D and trimming were determined from the DNA. The sample consists of around 200,000 clones, around 80% of them appearing once. The gene calls are TRBV9 and TRBJ2-3; 7 positions agree with TRBD1. Material: peripheral blood. This clonotype was obtained from a man aged 50 to 59 with active or convalescent COVID-19. This CDR3 is CASSGTSRRRQGTYTDTQYF. As DNA, the CDR3 is TGTGCCAGCAGCGGCACCTCTCGTAGGCGACAGGGAACCTACACAGATACGCAGTATTTT.